The present T cell receptor beta chain was sequenced within a study of T cells in tuberculosis. Across the whole study: IGRA-negative adolescents, IGRA-positive adolescents with latent tuberculosis and adults with active tuberculosis formed this South African cohort.

Germline V gives CDR1 SGHNT, CDR2 YYREEE (reference sequence). This CDR3 has 15 residues. Trimming took 4 bases from V and 1 from J, leaving 15 bases between them. The table came from immunoSEQ multiplex PCR; TCRdb's copy has only in-frame clones and leaves some out. Counted here are fewer than 40,000 clones, 95% occurring once; the ten biggest clones make up 2% to 2.5%. Sequencing was carried out using PBMCs. The clonotype was recovered from a donor aged 10-29 years with latent tuberculosis or without tuberculosis infection. V gene TRBV5-4 combines with J gene TRBJ2-7; D remains ambiguous. The CDR3 loop is CASSADSDRSYEQYF. The CDR3 bases are TGTGCCAGCAGCGCCGACTCGGATCGGTCCTACGAGCAGTACTTC.